A selection of T cell receptor beta chains follows, all from one sample in a study of cytomegalovirus exposure and HLA in healthy donors. Assay used: immunoSEQ multiplex PCR; TCRdb lists only in-frame clones, some missing. This sample carries 250,000 to 400,000 clones, over 75% of them seen once, and the ten largest clones take roughly 0.88%. Sequenced sample: PBMCs. The receptors derive from a man between 25 and 39 years old in good health and CMV-seronegative. The CDR3 runs from the conserved cysteine through the conserved F or W. Each record gives: D gene, V gene, J gene, clone size, CDR3 length, CDR3 protein, CDR3 DNA. D genes are given only for firm matches. The listing skips clone size in some rows; elsewhere it reads once, few, many or a size class.

>.|TRBV11-2|TRBJ1-6|once|14
CASSLGHYNSPLHF
TGTGCCAGCAGCTTAGGACACTATAATTCACCCCTCCACTTT
>TRBD2|TRBV10-2|TRBJ2-3|.|15
CASRTSGGLVDTQYF
TGCGCCAGCAGGACTAGCGGGGGTCTGGTAGATACGCAGTATTTT
>.|TRBV7-9|TRBJ1-1|few|12
CASSLVGRGSFF
.
>.|TRBV4-3|TRBJ2-5|.|16
CASSQARDLGQETQYF
TGCGCCAGCAGCCAAGCCCGGGACTTGGGGCAAGAGACCCAGTACTTC
>.|TRBV5-1|TRBJ2-1|.|14
CASSYGGLYNEQFF
TGCGCCAGCAGCTACGGGGGGCTCTACAATGAGCAGTTCTTC
>TRBD2|TRBV27|TRBJ2-7|.|15
CASSSRLAGTDEQYF
TGTGCCAGCAGTTCCCGACTAGCGGGGACCGACGAGCAGTACTTC
>TRBD2|TRBV15|TRBJ2-5|.|18
CATSRDQASGGIGETQYF
TGTGCCACCAGCAGAGATCAAGCTAGCGGGGGGATCGGAGAGACCCAGTACTTC
>.|TRBV29-1|TRBJ1-2|.|13
CSVFRGGTYGYTF
TGCAGCGTTTTTCGCGGGGGAACCTATGGCTACACCTTC
>.|TRBV7-2|TRBJ1-5|.|15
CASSAGGLSNQPQHF
TGTGCCAGCAGCGCCGGGGGGTTAAGCAATCAGCCCCAGCATTTT
>TRBD2|TRBV11-2|TRBJ2-2|.|14
CASSRGEYTGELFF
TGTGCCAGCAGCCGGGGGGAGTACACCGGGGAGCTGTTTTTT
>TRBD1|TRBV7-9|TRBJ1-4|once|14
CASSSGGPGEKLFF
TGTGCCAGCAGTTCAGGGGGCCCGGGTGAAAAACTGTTTTTT
>.|TRBV4-1|TRBJ1-1|few|16
CASSQESRNGILRAFF
TGCGCCAGCAGCCAAGAATCCAGGAACGGAATCTTGCGAGCTTTCTTT
>TRBD2|TRBV19|TRBJ2-5|.|16
CASSISSGGLRETQYF
TGTGCCAGTAGTATCTCTAGCGGGGGGTTACGAGAGACCCAGTACTTC
>TRBD1|TRBV30|TRBJ1-6|few|16
CARTSDRAVTNSPLHF
TGTGCCCGGACTTCGGACAGGGCAGTAACTAATTCACCCCTCCACTTT
>TRBD1|TRBV6-5|TRBJ2-1|.|15
CASSADRAPYNEQFF
TGTGCCAGCAGTGCCGACAGGGCGCCGTACAATGAGCAGTTCTTC
>.|TRBV5-4|TRBJ2-5|once|13
CASSLNSLETQYF
TGTGCCAGCAGCTTGAATAGCTTGGAGACCCAGTACTTC
>.|TRBV5-4|TRBJ2-7|.|14
CASSLAGEIYEQYF
TGTGCCAGCAGCTTGGCAGGGGAAATCTACGAGCAGTACTTC
>.|TRBV19|TRBJ1-6|.|16
CASSATGSSYNSPLHF
TGTGCCAGTAGTGCTACCGGGAGCTCCTATAATTCACCCCTCCACTTT
>.|TRBV6-1|TRBJ2-7|few|12
CASRDSSYEQYF
TGTGCCAGCAGGGACAGCTCCTACGAGCAGTACTTC
>.|TRBV10-3|TRBJ2-5|.|13
CAISTEYQETQYF
TGTGCCATCAGTACAGAGTACCAAGAGACCCAGTACTTC
>TRBD1|TRBV5-6|TRBJ2-1|.|16
CASSSTGTGGNIEQFF
TGTGCCAGCAGCTCGACCGGGACAGGGGGAAATATTGAGCAGTTCTTC
>TRBD2|TRBV5-4|TRBJ2-7|.|18
CASSPSGTSGGTSYEQYF
TGTGCCAGCAGTCCGAGTGGGACTAGCGGGGGAACATCCTACGAGCAGTACTTC